This T cell receptor beta chain was captured by sequencing in a study of T-cell reconstitution after alpha-beta-depleted transplantation in children. Unique molecular identifiers were incorporated when the TCRbeta library was constructed. TCRdb used MiXCR to reprocess the PCR reads, holding one entry per CDR3 protein. The table shows hundreds of thousands of distinct CDR3 sequences, with about 12% occurring only once. In this sample, this clonotype turned up many times. This TCR was sampled from a human donor who donated a stem cell graft to a child with acute lymphoblastic leukemia. Here the sequenced sample was PBMCs from the stem cell graft donor, taken from the stem cell graft.

CDR3 sequence: CASSQVHTGSMNTEAFF. The CDR3 coding sequence is TGCGCCAGCAGCCAAGTCCACACGGGATCCATGAACACTGAAGCTTTCTTT. The V gene is TRBV4-3, the J gene TRBJ1-1; no firm D call. Trimming removed 1 base at V and 0 bases at J, with 15 bases between. The CDR3 is made up of 17 amino acids. Looked up from germline, CDR1 is LGHNA and CDR2 is YSLEER.